Reported below is one T cell receptor (beta chain). The V gene's germline CDR1 is MGHRA and CDR2 YSYEKL. The ends lost 0 bases at V and 3 bases at J; junction bases unmatched: 5. The CDR3 is made up of 17 amino acids. Survey level was the resolution at which the v3.0 immunoSEQ assay ran. TCRdb's table, derived via immunoSEQ multiplex PCR, lists solely in-frame clones and lacks some. The table has tens of thousands of clones, more than 85% seen once. These data are taken from a study of long-term antiretroviral therapy in people with HIV. Sequenced material: unsorted PBMCs, taken 6.2 years after starting antiretroviral therapy. The rearrangement joins TRBV4-1 to TRBJ2-1; 10 bases fit TRBD2. This TCR came from a middle-aged man with HIV. As DNA, the CDR3 is TGCGCCAGCAGCCAAGATCACGGGACTAGCGTCTACAATGAGCAGTTCTTC. Translation: CASSQDHGTSVYNEQFF.